This entry lists 32 T cell receptor beta chains sequenced from one sample in a study of cytomegalovirus exposure and HLA in healthy donors. A multiplex PCR was run with 60 Vbeta primers and 13 Jbeta primers. Repertoires were generated with immunoSEQ multiplex PCR, while TCRdb's copy carries only in-frame clones and drops some. The sample has 55,000 to 70,000 clones, approximately 74% seen once. Sequenced material: PBMCs. The receptors originated from a man aged 40-49 years in good health and CMV-seropositive.

The chain recombines TRBV6-4 with TRBJ2-1; 8 bases align to TRBD2. V lost 4 bases to trimming and J lost 5 bases; unmatched junction nucleotides: 7. Germline loops: CDR1 MRHNA, CDR2 SNTAGT. The CDR3 extends over 15 amino acids. In nucleotides, the CDR3 is TGTGCCAGCAGTGGCGGTGGTAGCGGGAACAATGAGCAGTTCTTC. Translating gives CASSGGGSGNNEQFF.

This CDR3 is CASSRRRMNTEAFF. CDR3 nucleotides: TGTGCCAGCAGCCGTCGCAGAATGAACACTGAAGCTTTCTTT. V gene TRBV6-5 combines with J gene TRBJ1-1; the D is unclear. This CDR3 is 14 amino acids long. Per germline, CDR1 MNHEY and CDR2 SVGAGI. The germline V and J ends were trimmed by 6 bases and 0 bases, with 11 bases remaining between them.

In regard to this clone: The germline gene is not matched at one end of the junction; a read error may be the cause. The chain carries TRBV19 and TRBJ1-1, with a tentative D call TRBD1 (5 bases). Per germline, CDR1 LNHDA and CDR2 SQIVND (reference sequence). This CDR3 has 17 residues. The CDR3 DNA reads as TGTGCCAGTAGTATAGGTCCGGGACTTTTAATGAACACTGGAGCTTTCTTT. The encoded protein is CASSIGPGLLMNTGAFF.

J is TRBJ2-7 and V is TRBV11-3, with 8 bases identical to TRBD1. This CDR3 contains 17 residues. The V gene's germline CDR1 is SGHNT and CDR2 YENEEA. V dropped 5 bases and J dropped 2; count of bases not matched to a gene: 14. The CDR3 here is CASSGSLGQGQAYEQYF. The CDR3 DNA is TGTGCCAGCAGCGGAAGCCTTGGACAGGGCCAGGCCTACGAGCAGTACTTC.

The chain employs TRBV5-1 and TRBJ2-2; D not certain. CDR1 and CDR2 (germline): SGHRS, YFSETQ. With 1 base removed from V and 0 bases from J, the gap between germline ends came to 7 bases. The CDR3 covers 15 residues. The CDR3 reads CASSLRLANTGELFF. For the CDR3, the DNA is TGCGCCAGCAGCTTGCGGCTAGCGAACACCGGGGAGCTGTTTTTT.

V gene TRBV4-1 combines with J gene TRBJ1-1; a possible D gene is TRBD1 (5 bases). Germline lookup yields CDR1 MGHRA and CDR2 YSYEKL. The CDR3 is made up of 16 amino acids. V gave up 3 bases and J gave up 4 bases, with 18 bases separating them. DNA of the CDR3: TGCGCCAGCAGCCAGGGGATGGGGGAGGGCGGCACTGAAGCTTTCTTT. Translated: CASSQGMGEGGTEAFF.

The chain employs TRBV27 and TRBJ1-6; TRBD1 might be the D (5 bases). Germline lookup yields CDR1 MNHEY and CDR2 SMNVEV (reference sequence). V was clipped by 2 bases and J by 11 bases, with 10 bases between them. The CDR3 sequence is 13 residues long. This CDR3 reads CASSLGAGTPLHF. In DNA form, the CDR3 reads TGTGCCAGCAGTTTAGGGGCAGGGACACCCCTCCACTTT.

This rearrangement joins TRBV19 to TRBJ2-1, with D unresolved. The CDR3 totals 13 residues. V lost 6 bases and J 7 bases, leaving 13 bases between the germline ends. Germline V gives CDR1 LNHDA, CDR2 SQIVND (reference sequence). CDR3 coding DNA: TGTGCCAGTAGCGTGGCATTTTGGAATGAGCAGTTCTTC. Protein product: CASSVAFWNEQFF.

The chain has TRBV6-5 and TRBJ2-5, with unresolved D. Trimming stripped 2 bases from V and 3 bases from J, with 7 bases between. In germline, CDR1 is MNHEY, CDR2 SVGAGI. CDR3 size: 13 residues. CDR3 nucleotide sequence: TGTGCCAGCAGTTACGGCATTAAAGAGACCCAGTACTTC. Translation gives CASSYGIKETQYF.

There are a few counts of this clone. The rearrangement uses TRBV7-8 and TRBJ2-5; 8 positions match TRBD2. Trimming took 5 bases from V and 7 from J; bases not matched to a gene: 6. The CDR3 sequence is 13 residues long. Germline-derived CDR1 and CDR2 are SGHVS and FQNEAQ. CDR3 nucleotides: TGTGCCAGCAGCCTCGGACTAGCCGGGACCCAGTACTTC. It yields the protein CASSLGLAGTQYF.

This rearrangement joins TRBV11-3 to TRBJ1-1, with D possibly being TRBD1 (6 bases). Trimming stripped 5 bases from V and 5 bases from J, with 18 bases between. Looked up from germline, CDR1 is SGHNT and CDR2 is YENEEA. This CDR3 comprises 15 residues. The CDR3 nucleotides read TGTGCCAGCAGCCCGATAGGGGGGGAATTGACTGAAGCTTTCTTT. Its protein product is CASSPIGGELTEAFF.

A remark on this clone: A junction end diverges from the germline sequence, so it may reflect a read error. The chain links TRBV15 to TRBJ2-5; possibly TRBD1 for D (6 bases). CDR1 and CDR2 (germline): LNHNV, YYDKDF (reference sequence). The CDR3 is 15 residues long. CDR3 amino acids: CATSTKRQVQGTQYF. As DNA, the CDR3 is TGTGCCACCAGCACAAAGAGACAGGTTCAAGGGACCCAGTACTTC.

The chain couples TRBV7-9 to TRBJ2-3, with 13 bases matching TRBD2. The ends lost 3 bases at V and 0 bases at J; junction bases unmatched: 0. From germline, CDR1 is SEHNR and CDR2 FQNEAQ (reference sequence). The CDR3 covers 16 residues. This CDR3 reads CASSLTSGGSTDTQYF. The CDR3 bases are TGTGCCAGCAGCTTGACTAGCGGGGGGAGCACAGATACGCAGTATTTT. Full variable domain (outside the CDR3, taken from reference TRBV7-9 and TRBJ2-3): DTGVSQNPRHKITKRGQNVTFRCDPISEHNRLYWYRQTLGQGPEFLTYFQNEAQLEKSRLLSDRFSAERPKGSFSTLEIQRTEQGDSAMYLCASSLTSGGSTDTQYFGPGTRLTVL.

V usage is TRBV2 and J usage is TRBJ2-7, with 12 bases identical to TRBD2. The CDR3 loop spans 13 amino acids. Germline V gives CDR1 SNHLY, CDR2 FYNNEI. V gave up 5 bases and J gave up 5 bases; unmatched junction bases: 1. The CDR3 here is CASSRTSGNEQYF. The CDR3 DNA follows: TGTGCCAGCAGTAGGACTAGCGGGAACGAGCAGTACTTC.

The sample holds one count of this clone. V and J are TRBV4-2 and TRBJ2-4; D uncertain. The CDR3 extends over 15 amino acids. Deletions cut 4 bases from V and 2 bases from J, with 12 bases between. Looked up from germline, CDR1 is LGHNA and CDR2 is YNFKEQ. The CDR3 bases are TGTGCCAGCAGCCCCGGAGATGTGTCCAAAAACATTCAGTACTTC. Amino acid sequence: CASSPGDVSKNIQYF.

Only a few counts were recorded for this clone. V gene TRBV27 combines with J gene TRBJ2-2, with D unresolved. The CDR3 loop spans 14 amino acids. Trimming cost V 4 bases and J 4 bases, with 10 bases left between them. CDR1 and CDR2 (germline): MNHEY, SMNVEV (reference sequence). The DNA for the CDR3 is TGTGCCAGCAGTTCTGGAGTCAGCACCGGGGAGCTGTTTTTT. Translation gives CASSSGVSTGELFF.

V usage is TRBV7-9 and J usage is TRBJ2-1; TRBD2 matches 8 bases. Germline lookup yields CDR1 SEHNR and CDR2 FQNEAQ (reference sequence). The CDR3 loop spans 16 amino acids. V was pared by 10 bases and J by 4 bases, with 15 bases of the junction left unmatched. In DNA, the CDR3 is TGTGCCATTATTCCCCTAACTAGCGGAGTATACAATGAGCAGTTCTTC. Translated: CAIIPLTSGVYNEQFF.

The rearrangement uses TRBV5-1 and TRBJ2-5, with 8 bases that match TRBD1. V gave up 4 bases and J gave up 3 bases; unmatched junction bases: 5. CDR1 and CDR2 (germline): SGHRS, YFSETQ. This CDR3 spans 14 amino acids. CDR3 loop: CASSPQGAKETQYF. CDR3 in DNA: TGCGCCAGCAGCCCTCAGGGGGCGAAAGAGACCCAGTACTTC.

The rearrangement uses TRBV4-1 and TRBJ2-7; D gene uncertain. CDR1 MGHRA and CDR2 YSYEKL come from the germline V gene. The CDR3 is made up of 15 amino acids. The ends were cut back, 2 bases at V and 0 bases at J, with 11 bases in the middle. The CDR3 region has the DNA TGCGCCAGCAGCCAATCAGGCGTAAGCTCCTACGAGCAGTACTTC. Translating gives CASSQSGVSSYEQYF.

In its sample, this clone was seen a few times. The genes are TRBV6-5 and TRBJ1-1; 7 bases align to TRBD1. V gave up 5 bases and J gave up 6 bases; unmatched junction bases: 9. Germline loops: CDR1 MNHEY, CDR2 SVGAGI. The CDR3 is made up of 14 amino acids. CDR3 coding DNA: TGTGCCAGCAGTGACCCCCGGACAGGCGCTGAAGCTTTCTTT. Its protein is CASSDPRTGAEAFF.

The gene calls are TRBV7-9 and TRBJ1-1; D gene uncertain. Trimming took 5 bases from V and 8 from J, leaving 15 bases between them. This CDR3 spans 13 amino acids. The germline gives CDR1 SEHNR, CDR2 FQNEAQ (reference sequence). CDR3 sequence: CASSPTKTGEAFF. The CDR3 region has the DNA TGTGCCAGCAGCCCAACAAAAACGGGGGAAGCTTTCTTT.

The chain couples TRBV27 to TRBJ1-5, with TRBD1 matching over 10 bases. J was trimmed by 5 bases and V by 5 bases; bases with no gene match: 6. This CDR3 comprises 15 residues. Germline V gene sequence: CDR1 MNHEY, CDR2 SMNVEV (reference sequence). Here the CDR3 reads CASSNSTGGYQPQHF. CDR3 DNA sequence: TGTGCCAGCAGTAACTCGACAGGGGGCTATCAGCCCCAGCATTTT.

V usage is TRBV6-5 and J usage is TRBJ2-1; maybe TRBD2 (6 bases). Germline values: CDR1 MNHEY, CDR2 SVGAGI. Trimming pared 4 bases from V and 7 bases from J, leaving 20 bases between. The CDR3 is 16 amino acids. DNA for the CDR3: TGTGCCAGCAGTTCCCCCTCTGCGGGATCTGGTAATGAGCAGTTCTTC. This sequence encodes CASSSPSAGSGNEQFF.

The chain couples TRBV11-3 to TRBJ2-2; D is unresolved. Germline V gives CDR1 SGHNT, CDR2 YENEEA. This CDR3 spans 12 amino acids. Trimming cost V 1 base and J 5 bases, with 2 bases left between them. CDR3 region: CASSLATGELFF. CDR3 nucleotides: TGTGCCAGCAGCTTAGCAACCGGGGAGCTGTTTTTT.

This chain uses TRBV13 with TRBJ1-4; D is ambiguous. From germline, CDR1 is PRHDT and CDR2 FYEKMQ (reference sequence). V was clipped by 3 bases and J by 8 bases, with 16 bases between them. This CDR3 has 15 amino acids. CDR3 in DNA: TGTGCCAGCAGCTTGACCGGGAAGAGGGTCGAAAAACTGTTTTTT. It is translated as CASSLTGKRVEKLFF. The full variable domain, completed using reference TRBV13 and TRBJ1-4, is AAGVIQSPRHLIKEKRETATLKCYPIPRHDTVYWYQQGPGQDPQFLISFYEKMQSDKGSIPDRFSAQQFSDYHSELNMSSLELGDSALYFCASSLTGKRVEKLFFGSGTQLSVL.

V gene TRBV9 combines with J gene TRBJ2-1; TRBD2 might be the D (6 bases). Looked up from germline, CDR1 is SGDLS and CDR2 is YYNGEE. V was pared by 3 bases and J by 4 bases, with 8 bases between. The CDR3 has 13 amino acids. As DNA, the CDR3 is TGTGCCAGCAGCGGGGGGGAATACAATGAGCAGTTCTTC. Its translation: CASSGGEYNEQFF.

This chain links TRBV7-6 with TRBJ2-5; D uncertain. The closer fit of TRBJ2-7 to the DNA end suggests the J call may be wrong. The CDR3 is 14 amino acids. Germline-derived CDR1 and CDR2 are SGHVS and FNYEAQ. DNA for the CDR3: TGTGCCAGCAGCTTAGCCCAGGTCCCCTACGAGCAGTACTTC. It translates to CASSLAQVPYEQYF.

This clone was observed a single time. V usage is TRBV10-3 and J usage is TRBJ1-2; 9 nucleotides match TRBD1. The CDR3 is 16 residues long. V lost 10 bases, J lost 1 base, and 13 bases stayed unmatched. Germline loops: CDR1 ENHRY, CDR2 SYGVKD. The CDR3 region has the DNA TGTGCCACCGCCGGGACAGGGACCCTTAATAACTATGGCTACACCTTC. Encoded protein: CATAGTGTLNNYGYTF.

The CDR3 reads CASSRTGVGSYNEQFF. CDR3 nucleotides: TGTGCCAGCAGCCGAACAGGGGTGGGGTCCTACAATGAGCAGTTCTTC. This chain links TRBV14 with TRBJ2-1; 7 bases fit TRBD1. This CDR3 is built from 16 residues. Germline values: CDR1 SGHDN, CDR2 FVKESK. V lost 4 bases to trimming and J lost 1 base; unmatched junction nucleotides: 7.

This chain connects TRBV7-2 to TRBJ2-3; D gene unclear. This CDR3 has 12 amino acids. CDR1 and CDR2 (germline): SGHTA, FQGNSA. Between the trimmed V and J ends, which lost 3 bases and 6 bases, there was a span of 7 bases. CDR3 coding DNA: TGTGCCAGCAGCTTTTACTCCGATACGCAGTATTTT. Translation: CASSFYSDTQYF.

The chain is built from TRBV15 and TRBJ1-2; the match to TRBD1 covers 8 bases. The CDR3 totals 18 residues. The junction had 11 bases not matched to a gene; V was cut back by 0 bases and J by 2 bases. Germline-derived CDR1 and CDR2 are LNHNV and YYDKDF (reference sequence). In nucleotides, the CDR3 is TGTGCCACCAGCAGAGATCTCCCAGGGACAGGATTCAACTATGGCTACACCTTC. This codes for CATSRDLPGTGFNYGYTF.

The chain carries TRBV7-9 and TRBJ2-7; no firm D call. V shed 7 bases and J shed 3 bases, with 7 bases lying between them. CDR1 SEHNR and CDR2 FQNEAQ come from the germline V gene (reference sequence). This CDR3 comprises 11 residues. As DNA, the CDR3 is TGTGCCAGCACGGTGAGCTACGAGCAGTACTTC. It is translated as CASTVSYEQYF.